The present T cell receptor (beta chain) was sequenced within a study of cytotoxic CD8 clonotypes in ibrutinib-treated CLL (dated by TCRdb to the early 2020s). Context from the whole study: The cohort was composed of 10 to 11 relapsed/refractory and approximately 16 treatment-naive patients; IGHV unmutated status was identified in fewer than 18 patients. Responses were partial in about 25 patients and complete in 2; after median approximately 67 months follow-up, about 14 stayed in remission and about twelve progressed. Response samples were taken after a median of approximately a year on treatment, ranging from about 6 to 40 months. On average, each sample yielded 255,043 productive templates and 94,082 productive rearrangements. Longitudinal samples were available for about 30% of the roughly 86 trial participants. Cryopreserved peripheral blood mononuclear cells were collected at three points: before therapy, at response, and at either sustained remission or disease progression. All remission and progressive disease samples were collected while patients were still receiving ibrutinib.

In the paper's terms, the time point label means: progressive disease on ibrutinib. For TCR beta library preparation, about 2 micrograms of genomic DNA was extracted from cryopreserved PBMCs. Longitudinal blood samples from CLL patients on ibrutinib monotherapy underwent high-throughput TCR beta sequencing. Patients were enrolled in a phase 2 open-label single-center ibrutinib monotherapy trial. What the research found in general, with its limitations: Sustained-remission and progressing patients did not have matched sampling times, and lymph node repertoires were not examined. Public clonotypes were rare and either contracted or stayed stable during treatment, and the rise in clonality at ibrutinib response reflected the expansion of private clonotypes. Baseline clonality was found to be higher than that of age-matched healthy donors and was strongly correlated with circulating CD8+ T-cell counts. Clonality rose at ibrutinib response, remained stable during sustained remission, and dropped back toward baseline at progression.

The goal of deep resolution MiSeq sequencing was a depth between 1 in 1 million and 1 in 200,000 T cells, and coverage averaged 10x per clonotype. The immunoSEQ hsTCRB Kit was used to generate the TCR beta libraries. On the authors' methods: Data were analyzed with ImmunoSEQ Data Assistant and ImmunoSEQ Analyzer, with V, D and J genes assigned per IMGT definitions. Clonality, which ranges from 0 to 1, was calculated as one minus the normalized Shannon entropy of productive rearrangement frequencies. Public clonotype analysis was restricted to overrepresented clonotypes comprising at least 0.05% of each patient's repertoire. Some 13 age-matched healthy donor repertoires from immuneACCESS served as clonality controls. Not all clones reach the TCRdb copy of this immuneACCESS table, which keeps in-frame sequences only. Checked studies attribute under half of the gap to unresolved V genes and leave the rest unexplained. V and J calls and clone size are copied from that table; D and trimming were computed from the DNA. Present in this sample are about 300,000 clones, around 77% of which were seen just once. In total, the top ten clones hold 5.6% of the sample.

Germline trimming: 4 bases from V, 7 bases from J; junction bases outside gene matches: 8. Via the germline V gene, CDR1 is MGHRA and CDR2 YSYEKL. Spanning cysteine to phenylalanine, the CDR3 consists of 14 amino acids. Just CDR3 DNA is preserved here, 42 bases in frame from base 1. A word on this clone: There is no known antigen for this receptor. Base qualities were left out, and no much larger clone turns up one base away.

In this chain, TRBV4-1 is recombined with TRBJ2-7; 9 bases in the middle match TRBD2. The TCR sequence derives from a human donor with chronic lymphocytic leukemia. The sequenced sample was PBMCs, obtained at disease progression, from a patient treated with ibrutinib. The nucleotide sequence is given as TGCGCCAGCAGCCCCATCGGTAGCGGGGGTGAGCAGTACTTC. The translation is CASSPIGSGGEQYF.